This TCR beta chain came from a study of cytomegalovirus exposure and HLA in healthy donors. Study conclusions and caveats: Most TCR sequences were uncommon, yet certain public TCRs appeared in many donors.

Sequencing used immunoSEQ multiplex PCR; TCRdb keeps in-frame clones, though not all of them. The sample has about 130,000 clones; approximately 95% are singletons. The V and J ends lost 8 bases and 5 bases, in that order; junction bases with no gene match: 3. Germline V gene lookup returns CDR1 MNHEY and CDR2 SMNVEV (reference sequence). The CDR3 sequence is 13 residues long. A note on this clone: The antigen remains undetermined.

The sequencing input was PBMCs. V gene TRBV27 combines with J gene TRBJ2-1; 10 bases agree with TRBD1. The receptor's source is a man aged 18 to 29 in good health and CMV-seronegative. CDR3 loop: CASEGTGDNEQFF. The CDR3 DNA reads TGTGCCAGCGAGGGGACAGGGGACAATGAGCAGTTCTTC.